This T cell receptor (beta chain) derives from a study of Graves' ophthalmopathy and Graves' hyperthyroidism. The sample holds a few counts of this clonotype. The antigen remains undetermined. Notes on the study in general: With a specificity of roughly 72% and a sensitivity of about 71%, the model predicted ophthalmopathy progression.

Germline loops: CDR1 SGHDN, CDR2 FVKESK. This CDR3 is 16 amino acids long. Trimming took 0 bases from V and 6 from J, leaving 14 bases between them. RNA transcripts served as template for amplifying TCR beta CDR3 sequences. First-round RT-PCR used HTBI primers; second-round multiplex PCR followed. Each CDR3 protein gets one entry after TCRdb re-called the multiplex PCR reads with MiXCR. In the table there are over a million distinct CDR3 sequences, 36% of which are singletons. This receptor was obtained from an adult man with Graves' hyperthyroidism. Material for sequencing was peripheral blood or thyroid tissue (not recorded which). V and J are TRBV14 and TRBJ2-2; TRBD1 might be the D (6 bases). The CDR3 spells CASSQDAQGKAGELFF. The CDR3 DNA follows: TGTGCCAGCAGCCAAGATGCGCAGGGGAAAGCCGGGGAGCTGTTTTTT. The whole variable domain, remainder taken from reference TRBV14 and TRBJ2-2, is EAGVTQFPSHSVIEKGQTVTLRCDPISGHDNLYWYRRVMGKEIKFLLHFVKESKQDESGMPNNRFLAERTGGTYSTLKVQPAELEDSGVYFCASSQDAQGKAGELFFGEGSRLTVL.